The clone carrying this TCR beta chain turned up a few times. The sample belongs to a study of blood T cell repertoires in COVID-19. Study-wide background: Acute-phase and convalescent COVID-19 samples originated in the United States, Italy and Spain. Sample material is recorded as cDNA or gDNA derived from T cells, B-cell-depleted T cells, or PBMCs.

Original data processing: Researchers report that nucleated cell counts were estimated from reference gene primer amplification. Using immunoSEQ multiplex PCR, the repertoire was profiled, and TCRdb retains in-frame clones only, with some absent. V and J calls and clone size follow that table, whereas D and trimming were derived from the DNA. Of roughly 190,000 clones listed, about 81% are singletons. V shed 5 bases and J 1 base; nucleotides not matched to a gene: 5. From germline, CDR1 is SEHNR and CDR2 FQNEAQ (reference sequence). CDR3 length: 15 amino acids. Enrollment of patients from Seattle took place during active infection, with longitudinal follow-up.

The chain recombines TRBV7-9 with TRBJ2-3; the match to TRBD2 covers 8 bases. The sample consisted of peripheral blood. This clonotype was sampled from a woman between 55 and 75 years old with COVID-19, enrolled during active disease. The DNA of the CDR3 is TGTGCCAGCAGCCTTAGCGGGACCCGCACAGATACGCAGTATTTT. This gives the protein CASSLSGTRTDTQYF.